Below are 22 T cell receptor beta chains sequenced from a single sample in a study of shared clonotypes between healthy human individuals. Method: immunoSEQ multiplex PCR; TCRdb's copy keeps in-frame clones and lacks some. The data contain 530,000 or so clones, over 60% of them singletons. Source material: PBMCs. The source of these receptors is a woman in her forties in good health. Some clones in this sample may be carry-over from other donors' samples.

The rearrangement uses TRBV5-1 and TRBJ1-3; D may be TRBD1 (6 bases). The germline CDR1 and CDR2 sequences are SGHRS and YFSETQ. The length of the CDR3 is 15 residues. Trimming shortened V by 4 bases and J by 2 bases, and 13 bases separated the two germline ends. CDR3 residues: CASSSAGEPGNTIYF. DNA for the CDR3: TGCGCCAGCAGCAGCGCAGGGGAGCCTGGAAACACCATATATTTT.

This sequence joins TRBV7-2 and TRBJ2-3, with 7 nucleotides matching TRBD2. This CDR3 comprises 14 residues. Germline CDR1 reads SGHTA; CDR2 reads FQGNSA. V lost 5 bases, J lost 2 bases, and 4 bases stayed unmatched. CDR3 nucleotide sequence: TGTGCCAGCAGCCCGAGGGACTACACAGATACGCAGTATTTT. Its protein product is CASSPRDYTDTQYF. The full variable domain, completed using reference TRBV7-2 and TRBJ2-3, is GAGVSQSPSNKVTEKGKDVELRCDPISGHTALYWYRQSLGQGLEFLIYFQGNSAPDKSGLPSDRFSAERTGGSVSTLTIQRTQQEDSAVYLCASSPRDYTDTQYFGPGTRLTVL.

This chain joins TRBV9 and TRBJ1-2; D gene ambiguous. From germline, CDR1 is SGDLS and CDR2 YYNGEE. The CDR3 runs to 16 residues. V lost 0 bases and J 8 bases, leaving 20 bases between the germline ends. CDR3 protein: CASSVEVVTSPLGYTF. The CDR3 DNA reads as TGTGCCAGCAGCGTAGAGGTAGTGACCTCCCCCTTGGGCTACACCTTC.

The gene calls are TRBV30 and TRBJ2-3; TRBD1 or TRBD2 may be the D gene (5 bases each). The CDR3 is 14 residues long. The V end was cut by 3 bases, the J end by 0 bases, with 10 bases between. CDR1 and CDR2 (germline): GTSNPN, SVGIG (reference sequence). DNA of the CDR3: TGTGCCTGGAGGCCGGGACCTAGCACAGATACGCAGTATTTT. It translates to CAWRPGPSTDTQYF.

The V and J genes are TRBV28 and TRBJ2-7; D is undetermined. Germline CDR1 reads MDHEN; CDR2 reads SYDVKM. The CDR3 contains 11 residues. Trimming shortened V by 6 bases and J by 6 bases, and 9 bases separated the two germline ends. CDR3 loop: CASSPGPEQYF. CDR3 in DNA: TGTGCCAGCAGCCCGGGTCCCGAGCAGTACTTC.

The chain has TRBV10-1 and TRBJ2-1; the match to TRBD1 covers 9 bases. Trimming at V came to 4 bases and at J to 4 bases, leaving 5 bases not matched to a gene. In germline, CDR1 is WNHNN, CDR2 SYGVQD (reference sequence). The CDR3 consists of 15 residues. The CDR3 DNA is TGCGCCAGCAGTGCCCGACAGGGGGTTTACAATGAGCAGTTCTTC. Translating it yields CASSARQGVYNEQFF.

The V call is TRBV28, the J call TRBJ1-5; D uncertain. The CDR3 sequence is 15 residues long. V was trimmed by 2 bases and J by 0 bases, leaving 8 bases between them. From germline, CDR1 is MDHEN and CDR2 SYDVKM. The CDR3 nucleotides read TGTGCCAGCAGTTTAGCCGGGGATAGCAATCAGCCCCAGCATTTT. It encodes CASSLAGDSNQPQHF.

V usage is TRBV9 and J usage is TRBJ1-3, with D possibly matching TRBD1 (5 bases). The germline V gene encodes CDR1 SGDLS and CDR2 YYNGEE. V was shortened by 2 bases and J by 1 base, with 13 bases between the two germline ends. CDR3 length equals 16 residues. CDR3 in DNA: TGTGCCAGCAGCGTTTCCTGGGGCGCTTCTGGAAACACCATATATTTT. As protein: CASSVSWGASGNTIYF.

This rearrangement joins TRBV14 to TRBJ2-7, with D perhaps being TRBD1 or TRBD2 (5 bases each). Trimming removed 1 base from V and 4 bases from J, with 8 bases in between. Per the germline V gene, CDR1 is SGHDN and CDR2 is FVKESK. This CDR3 is built from 13 residues. The CDR3 DNA follows: TGTGCCAGCAGCCAAGGGGACCGTTACGAGCAGTACTTC. As protein: CASSQGDRYEQYF.

This clone has at least ten counts. The rearrangement uses TRBV4-3 and TRBJ2-1, with 10 nucleotides matching TRBD2. This CDR3 comprises 16 residues. Per germline, CDR1 LGHNA and CDR2 YSLEER. V shed 0 bases and J 8 bases; nucleotides not matched to a gene: 7. The CDR3: CASSQDYSGRFYEQFF. As DNA, the CDR3 is TGCGCCAGCAGCCAAGATTATAGCGGGAGGTTCTATGAGCAGTTCTTC.

DNA of the CDR3: TGTGCCAGTAGGCTTACAGGGGGCGGTCATCAGCCCCAGCATTTT. Translating gives CASRLTGGGHQPQHF. V usage is TRBV19 and J usage is TRBJ1-5; TRBD1 matches at 9 bases. Looked up from germline, CDR1 is LNHDA and CDR2 is SQIVND (reference sequence). Trimming removed 6 bases from V and 5 bases from J; junction bases left unmatched: 8. The CDR3 totals 15 residues.

The chain employs TRBV19 and TRBJ1-2, with D maybe TRBD1 (6 bases). The germline V gene encodes CDR1 LNHDA and CDR2 SQIVND (reference sequence). Trimming shortened V by 9 bases and J by 5 bases, and 16 bases separated the two germline ends. This CDR3 spans 13 amino acids. In nucleotides, the CDR3 is TGTGCCAGCCAGTGGCAGGGGAGTTATGGCTACACCTTC. Protein sequence: CASQWQGSYGYTF.

This clone has only a few counts. Other nucleotide sequences from this sample produce the same CDR3. The chain employs TRBV28 and TRBJ1-4; 10 bases are shared with TRBD1. The ends lost 5 bases at V and 6 bases at J; junction bases unmatched: 3. There are 14 residues in the CDR3. Germline V lookup: CDR1 MDHEN, CDR2 SYDVKM. CDR3 protein: CASSDRGRDEKLFF. The CDR3 DNA sequence: TGTGCCAGCAGTGACAGGGGGCGCGATGAAAAACTGTTTTTT.

This sequence joins TRBV11-1 and TRBJ2-3, with D tentatively TRBD1 or TRBD2 (5 bases each). CDR1 and CDR2 (germline): SGHAT, FQDESV (reference sequence). Trimming stripped 7 bases from V and 5 bases from J, with 16 bases between. This CDR3 is built from 14 residues. CDR3 DNA: TGTGCCAGCACCCCGCAGGGACCTGAAGATACGCAGTATTTT. Its translation is CASTPQGPEDTQYF. Using reference TRBV11-1 and TRBJ2-3 for the parts outside the CDR3, the full variable domain is EAEVAQSPRYKITEKSQAVAFWCDPISGHATLYWYRQILGQGPELLVQFQDESVVDDSQLPKDRFSAERLKGVDSTLKIQPAELGDSAMYLCASTPQGPEDTQYFGPGTRLTVL.

The rearrangement links TRBV2 to TRBJ1-1; TRBD1 aligns across 10 bases. The CDR3 has 15 amino acids. The V gene end was trimmed by 6 bases and the J gene end by 0 bases; junction bases not matched to a gene: 4. Germline V gene data show CDR1 as SNHLY and CDR2 as FYNNEI. The CDR3 spells CASRDRGFMNTEAFF. CDR3 nucleotide sequence: TGTGCCAGCAGGGACAGGGGGTTCATGAACACTGAAGCTTTCTTT.

The V and J genes are TRBV5-1 and TRBJ1-3; TRBD1 matches 7 bases. Trimming took 0 bases from V and 1 from J; bases not matched to a gene: 4. CDR1 and CDR2 (germline): SGHRS, YFSETQ. The CDR3 extends over 16 amino acids. CDR3 protein: CASSLEGRGSGNTIYF. The CDR3 DNA reads TGCGCCAGCAGCTTGGAGGGCAGGGGGTCTGGAAACACCATATATTTT.

This clone has at least ten counts. The chain employs TRBV27 and TRBJ2-7; 13 bases fit TRBD2. Germline loops: CDR1 MNHEY, CDR2 SMNVEV (reference sequence). V shed 7 bases, J shed 4 bases, and the junction held 13 bases outside the gene matches. The CDR3 length is 17 residues. The CDR3 nucleotides read TGTGCCAGCACCATACGCCCTGGACTAGCGGGAGTGTACGAGCAGTACTTC. It encodes CASTIRPGLAGVYEQYF.

This chain connects TRBV5-6 to TRBJ2-4; D possibly corresponds to TRBD2 (6 bases). The CDR3 runs to 16 residues. The germline V gene encodes CDR1 SGHDT and CDR2 YYEEEE. The V and J ends lost 0 bases and 4 bases respectively, with 14 bases between them. CDR3 loop: CASSLGLGGSKNIQYF. The CDR3 DNA follows: TGTGCCAGCAGCTTGGGGCTCGGGGGTTCAAAAAACATTCAGTACTTC.

The V and J genes are TRBV7-9 and TRBJ2-2; 10 bases agree with TRBD2. The CDR3 contains 14 residues. With 3 bases clipped from V and 5 bases from J, the junction kept 0 bases outside the gene matches. In germline, CDR1 is SEHNR, CDR2 FQNEAQ (reference sequence). CDR3 coding DNA: TGTGCCAGCAGCTTGGGACTAGCGACCGGGGAGCTGTTTTTT. Translated, it gives CASSLGLATGELFF.

The rearrangement links TRBV27 to TRBJ2-1, with 11 bases that match TRBD2. J lost 9 bases, V lost 3 bases, and 4 bases had no gene match. There are 14 residues in the CDR3. Germline V gene lookup returns CDR1 MNHEY and CDR2 SMNVEV (reference sequence). This CDR3 is CASSFLLAGAEQFF. The CDR3 DNA reads TGTGCCAGCAGTTTCTTACTAGCGGGAGCTGAGCAGTTCTTC.

The chain combines TRBV6-1 with TRBJ1-5; D is ambiguous. Germline CDR1 reads MNHNS; CDR2 reads SASEGT. The CDR3 is 14 residues long. With 1 base removed from V and 3 bases from J, the gap between germline ends came to 7 bases. CDR3 sequence (DNA): TGTGCCAGCAGTGAAGGGGAACCCAATCAGCCCCAGCATTTT. Protein: CASSEGEPNQPQHF.

About this clone itself: This may come from a read error, since a much larger clone is one base off. The V call is TRBV28, the J call TRBJ1-4, with D unclear. The CDR3 spans 14 residues. Germline V gene lookup returns CDR1 MDHEN and CDR2 SYDVKM. With 2 bases removed from V and 0 bases from J, the gap between germline ends came to 4 bases. In DNA form, the CDR3 reads TGTGCCAGCAGTTTAGTTGCAACTAATGAAAAACTGTTTTTT. Its protein product is CASSLVATNEKLFF.